This TCR beta chain was profiled in a study of blood T cell repertoires in COVID-19. For the study at large: Acute-phase and convalescent COVID-19 samples originated in the United States, Italy and Spain.

Sequencing was performed with immunoSEQ multiplex PCR; in TCRdb, only in-frame clones are kept and a portion is missing. The sample includes about 79,000 clones, 80% to 90% of them seen just once. CDR3 size: 13 residues. With V trimmed by 6 bases and J by 8 bases, 4 bases remained unmatched. From germline, CDR1 is MGHDK and CDR2 SYGVNS. The chain joins TRBV25-1 to TRBJ1-4; TRBD1 matches 9 bases. Sequenced: peripheral blood. The clonotype originates from an older man with active or convalescent COVID-19. As DNA, the CDR3 is TGTGCCAGCAGGGACAGGGGAAGGGAAAAACTGTTTTTT. It is translated as CASRDRGREKLFF. Full variable domain (remainder filled in from reference TRBV25-1 and TRBJ1-4): EADIYQTPRYLVIGTGKKITLECSQTMGHDKMYWYQQDPGMELHLIHYSYGVNSTEKGDLSSESTVSRIRTEHFPLTLESARPSHTSQYLCASRDRGREKLFFGSGTQLSVL.